This is a list of T cell receptor beta chains from one sample in a study of cytomegalovirus exposure and HLA in healthy donors. The assay was immunoSEQ multiplex PCR, and TCRdb's table has in-frame clones only and misses some. The table shows 200,000 or so clones, with about 80% occurring only once. Sequenced: PBMCs. The receptors originated from a man between 18 and 35 years old in good health and CMV-seropositive. The CDR3 runs from the conserved cysteine through the conserved F or W. D genes are given only for firm matches. Size values are once, few and many counts, or a class for expanded clones, and some rows have none.

D,J,V,size,DNA,CDR3
TRBD2,TRBJ2-3,TRBV19,once,TGTGCCAGTACCTCCGGGACTACAACAGATACGCAGTATTTT,CASTSGTTTDTQYF
TRBD2,TRBJ2-7,TRBV7-9,NA,TGTGCCAGCAGCCCAACTGGGGAGGGACGGTACGAGCAGTACTTC,CASSPTGEGRYEQYF
NA,TRBJ2-7,TRBV7-9,once,TGTGCCAGCAGCTCCTCGGTGTTGGGGGGAGACGAGCAGTACTTC,CASSSSVLGGDEQYF
TRBD1,TRBJ1-2,TRBV19,NA,TGTGCCAGTAACCCGGGACAGGGCTATGGCTACACCTTC,CASNPGQGYGYTF
NA,TRBJ1-1,TRBV11-1,NA,TGTGCCAGCAGCGCAGACAGATTAAAACGGACTGAAGCTTTCTTT,CASSADRLKRTEAFF
TRBD2,TRBJ2-7,TRBV7-9,once,TGTGCCAGCAGCTCGGGACTAGCCCTAGGGGAGCAGTACTTC,CASSSGLALGEQYF
TRBD2,TRBJ2-1,TRBV5-1,NA,TGCGCCAGCAGCTTTGCTAGCGGGTCCAACAATGAGCAGTTCTTC,CASSFASGSNNEQFF
TRBD1,TRBJ2-7,TRBV6-1,NA,TGTGCCAGCAGCCAGGGACAGGGGTATTTCGAGCAGTACTTC,CASSQGQGYFEQYF
NA,TRBJ2-6,TRBV5-6,NA,TGTGCCAGCAGCTTAGGACAGTCTGGGGCCAACGTCCTGACTTTC,CASSLGQSGANVLTF
NA,TRBJ2-5,TRBV5-4,NA,TGTGCCAGCAGCCCCGCAGGTCGTCAAGAGACCCAGTACTTC,CASSPAGRQETQYF
TRBD1,TRBJ2-7,TRBV30,NA,TGTGCCTGGAAATCCCCGGGACAGGTTATGTGGCAGTACTTC,CAWKSPGQVMWQYF
NA,TRBJ1-3,TRBV19,NA,TGTGCCAGTACGCGAACCACGAACAGGGCTGGAAACACCATATATTTT,CASTRTTNRAGNTIYF
NA,TRBJ2-7,TRBV7-2,few,TGTGCCAGCAGCGCACAGGTCTACGAGCAGTACTTC,CASSAQVYEQYF
NA,TRBJ1-1,TRBV5-1,NA,TGCGCCAGCAGCTTTACCCAGGGCAACACTGAAGCTTTCTTT,CASSFTQGNTEAFF